The source of this TCR beta chain is a study of metastatic and nonmetastatic thyroid tumors. Turning to the study itself: The comparison covered peripheral blood and tumor or nodule tissue in malignant and benign thyroid patients. Study observations and caveats: Reported TCR beta diversity, measured in blood and tumor, was significantly higher for malignant thyroid tumors than for benign nodules.

Between the trimmed V and J ends, which lost 6 bases and 7 bases, there was a span of 15 bases. CDR3 length: 14 residues. From germline, CDR1 is MDHEN and CDR2 SYDVKM. No treatment had been given to any patient before thyroid surgery. Comments on this clone: What it recognizes is unknown.

TCRdb re-called clones from the PCR reads using MiXCR. The table has about 30,000 clones, 4% seen once; the top ten hold 21%. This TCR was sampled from a female donor with papillary thyroid cancer or a benign thyroid nodule (not recorded which). Some clones in this sample may be carry-over from other donors' samples. Sequencing was done on a sample of blood. This chain joins TRBV28 and TRBJ2-2; D unresolved. DNA of the CDR3: TGTGCCAGCAGCTTGGAAGGGTTAGGCGGGGAGCTGTTTTTT. This translates into CASSLEGLGGELFF. Filled out from reference TRBV28 and TRBJ2-2, the complete variable domain reads DVKVTQSSRYLVKRTGEKVFLECVQDMDHENMFWYRQDPGLGLRLIYFSYDVKMKEKGDIPEGYSVSREKKERFSLILESASTNQTSMYLCASSLEGLGGELFFGEGSRLTVL.